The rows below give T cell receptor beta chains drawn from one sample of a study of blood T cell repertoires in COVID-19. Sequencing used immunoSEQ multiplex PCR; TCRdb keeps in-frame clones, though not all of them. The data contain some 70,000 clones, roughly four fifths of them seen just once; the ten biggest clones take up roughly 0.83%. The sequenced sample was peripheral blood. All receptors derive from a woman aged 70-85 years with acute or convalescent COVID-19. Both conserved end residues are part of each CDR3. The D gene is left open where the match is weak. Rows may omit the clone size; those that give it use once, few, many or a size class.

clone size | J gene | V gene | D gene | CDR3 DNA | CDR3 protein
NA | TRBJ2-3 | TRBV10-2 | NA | TGCGCCAGCATGGCGTCTAGCAGGTTCGCAGATACGCAGTATTTT | CASMASSRFADTQYF
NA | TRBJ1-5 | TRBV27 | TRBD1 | TGTGCCAGCAGTCCCCTGACAGGGATCGGTAACTCGCCCCAGCATTTT | CASSPLTGIGNSPQHF
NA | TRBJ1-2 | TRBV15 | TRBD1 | TGTGCCACCAGCAGAGATCTAGACAGGGAGGAGTATGGCTACACCTTC | CATSRDLDREEYGYTF
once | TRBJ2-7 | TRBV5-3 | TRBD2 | TGTGCCAGATCCCGGAGAGGGACTAGCGGGTCCTACGAGCAGTACTTC | CARSRRGTSGSYEQYF
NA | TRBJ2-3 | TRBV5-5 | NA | TGTGCCAGCAGCTCGACTGTAACGACAGATACGCAGTATTTT | CASSSTVTTDTQYF
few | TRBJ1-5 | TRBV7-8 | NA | TGTGCCAGCAGCTTATTGATAGGGGGAAGCAATCAGCCCCAGCATTTT | CASSLLIGGSNQPQHF
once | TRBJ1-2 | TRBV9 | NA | TGTGCCAGCAGCCCCCAAGGAAACTGGGCTTCGGGCTACACCTTC | CASSPQGNWASGYTF
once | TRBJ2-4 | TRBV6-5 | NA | TGTGCCAGCACGGTTGCAGGGGGACTCCAAAACATTCAGTACTTC | CASTVAGGLQNIQYF
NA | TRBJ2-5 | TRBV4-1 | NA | TGCGCCAGCAGCCGGGGGGGCTCGAGTGGAGAGACCCAGTACTTC | CASSRGGSSGETQYF
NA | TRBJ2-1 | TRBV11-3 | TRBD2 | TGTGCCAGCAGCTCCGGGACTACAACTAATGAGCAGTTCTTC | CASSSGTTTNEQFF
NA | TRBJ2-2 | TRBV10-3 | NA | TGTGCCATCAATGCGGGCCCGACTGGGGAGCTGTTTTTT | CAINAGPTGELFF
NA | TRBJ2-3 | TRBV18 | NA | TGTGCCAGCTCACCACTGCACGCGATCACAGATACGCAGTATTTT | CASSPLHAITDTQYF
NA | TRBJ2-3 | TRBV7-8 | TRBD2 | TGTGCCAGCAGCAATCCGCGTTATCGGGAGGGGGATACGCAGTATTTT | CASSNPRYREGDTQYF
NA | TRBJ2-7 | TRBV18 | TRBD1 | TGTGCCAGCTCACCATTTTTCTCGGGACAGGGGGCGGTTTCCTACGAGCAGTACTTC | CASSPFFSGQGAVSYEQYF
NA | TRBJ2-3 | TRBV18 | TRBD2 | TGTGCCAGCTCACCCGAAAGAGCGGGAAGCACAGATACGCAGTATTTT | CASSPERAGSTDTQYF
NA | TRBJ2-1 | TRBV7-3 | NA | TGTGCCAGCAGCTTAAACGGGAATGAGCAGTTCTTC | CASSLNGNEQFF